This record looks at one TCR beta chain sequence and its context. Its antigen is currently unknown. V was trimmed by 1 base and J by 8 bases, leaving 14 bases between them. This CDR3 is 15 amino acids long. Germline CDR1 reads MGHRA; CDR2 reads YSYEKL. Approximately 500 nanograms of biopsy DNA per sample underwent TCRB immunosequencing. Here immunoSEQ multiplex PCR was the method, and the copy in TCRdb shows in-frame clones only, minus some. The table shows about 60,000 clones, with approximately 88% occurring only once. The sample belongs to a study of T cell repertoires in ileal Crohn's disease. About the research overall: Biopsies of the neoterminal ileum at postoperative colonoscopy form M6 samples. Study-wide points: Within the first postoperative year, endoscopy came at median roughly 7.3 months.

Time point specified: neoterminal ileum biopsy at postoperative endoscopy, about 6 months after surgery. The clonotype comes from an adult with Crohn's disease. Specimen: ileal tissue. The rearrangement links TRBV4-1 to TRBJ1-4; D is unclear. CDR3 amino acids: CASSQVRGVWEKLFF. CDR3 in DNA: TGCGCCAGCAGCCAAGTTCGCGGGGTTTGGGAAAAACTGTTTTTT.